This TCR beta chain was observed in a study of blood T cell repertoires in COVID-19. Background on the study: The study drew acute and convalescent COVID-19 samples from the United States, Italy and Spain. T cells, B-cell-depleted T cells, or PBMCs supplied cDNA or gDNA.

In the authors' methods: Estimation of nucleated cell counts was performed using reference gene primer amplification. TCRdb's copy holds only in-frame clones and misses some; the assay was immunoSEQ multiplex PCR. V and J calls and clone size come straight from that table; D and trimming were deduced from the DNA. The table includes roughly 230,000 clones, roughly 80% detected once. In its sample, this clone was seen once. The V gene's germline CDR1 is MNHEY and CDR2 SVGAGI. CDR3 length: 14 residues. Trimming at V came to 6 bases and at J to 2 bases, leaving 5 bases not matched to a gene. The sequenced sample consisted of peripheral blood. The TCR sequence derives from a woman between 50 and 59 years old with acute or convalescent COVID-19. The rearrangement links TRBV6-5 to TRBJ2-5; the match to TRBD1 covers 8 bases. The CDR3 sequence: CASRPTGAQETQYF. The DNA of the CDR3 is TGTGCCAGCAGGCCGACAGGGGCTCAAGAGACCCAGTACTTC.